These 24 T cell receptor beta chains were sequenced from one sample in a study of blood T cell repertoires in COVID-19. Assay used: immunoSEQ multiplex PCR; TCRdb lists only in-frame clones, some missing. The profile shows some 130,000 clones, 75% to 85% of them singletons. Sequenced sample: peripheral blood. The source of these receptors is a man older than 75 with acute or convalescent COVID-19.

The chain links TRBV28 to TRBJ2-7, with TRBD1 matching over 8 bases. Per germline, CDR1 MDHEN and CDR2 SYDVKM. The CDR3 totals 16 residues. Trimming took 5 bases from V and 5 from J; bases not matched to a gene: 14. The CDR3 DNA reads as TGTGCCAGCAGTCTCCGGCCTCGGACAGGGTTGGACGAGCAGTACTTC. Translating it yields CASSLRPRTGLDEQYF.

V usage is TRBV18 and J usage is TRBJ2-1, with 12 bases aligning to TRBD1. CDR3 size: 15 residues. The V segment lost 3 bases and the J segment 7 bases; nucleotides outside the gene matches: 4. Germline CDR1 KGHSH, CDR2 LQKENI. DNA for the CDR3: TGTGCCAGCTCACCCGGGACAGGGGGCACGAATGAGCAGTTCTTC. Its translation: CASSPGTGGTNEQFF.

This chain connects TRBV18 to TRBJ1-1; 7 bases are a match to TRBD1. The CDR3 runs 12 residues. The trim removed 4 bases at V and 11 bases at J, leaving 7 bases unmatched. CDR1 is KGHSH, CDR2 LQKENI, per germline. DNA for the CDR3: TGTGCCAGCTCACAGGGGGCGCTGAGCGCTTTCTTT. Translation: CASSQGALSAFF.

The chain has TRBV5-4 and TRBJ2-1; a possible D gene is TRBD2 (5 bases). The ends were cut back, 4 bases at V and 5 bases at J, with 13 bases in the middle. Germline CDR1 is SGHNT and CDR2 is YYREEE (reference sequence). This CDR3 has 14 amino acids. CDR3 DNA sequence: TGTGCCAGCAGCCCTCTATGGGGAGACAATGAGCAGTTCTTC. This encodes CASSPLWGDNEQFF.

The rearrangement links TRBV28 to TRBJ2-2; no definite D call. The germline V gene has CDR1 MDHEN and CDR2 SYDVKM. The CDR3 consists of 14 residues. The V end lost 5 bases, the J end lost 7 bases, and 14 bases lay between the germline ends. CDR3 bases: TGTGCCAGCAGTCCTTCGGGTTGGATCGGGGAGCTGTTTTTT. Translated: CASSPSGWIGELFF.

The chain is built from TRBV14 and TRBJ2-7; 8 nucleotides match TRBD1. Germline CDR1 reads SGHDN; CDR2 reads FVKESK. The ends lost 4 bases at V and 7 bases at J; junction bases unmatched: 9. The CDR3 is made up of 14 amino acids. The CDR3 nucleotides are TGTGCCAGCAGCCCGGACAGGGCCTCAAGGGAGCAGTACTTC. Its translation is CASSPDRASREQYF.

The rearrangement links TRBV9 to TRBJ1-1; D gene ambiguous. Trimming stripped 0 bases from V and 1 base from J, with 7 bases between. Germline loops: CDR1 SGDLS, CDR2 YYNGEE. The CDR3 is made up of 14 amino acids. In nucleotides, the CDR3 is TGTGCCAGCAGCGTAGAAGCAAAGAACACTGAAGCTTTCTTT. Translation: CASSVEAKNTEAFF.

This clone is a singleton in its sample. The CDR3 DNA reads as TGTGCCAGCAGTAACAGTGCCGCATATCAGCCCCAGCATTTT. Its translation: CASSNSAAYQPQHF. The chain has TRBV6-5 and TRBJ1-5, with D hard to call. CDR1 and CDR2 from the germline V gene are MNHEY and SVGAGI. The CDR3 extends over 14 amino acids. Trimming removed 5 bases at V and 5 bases at J, with 13 bases between.

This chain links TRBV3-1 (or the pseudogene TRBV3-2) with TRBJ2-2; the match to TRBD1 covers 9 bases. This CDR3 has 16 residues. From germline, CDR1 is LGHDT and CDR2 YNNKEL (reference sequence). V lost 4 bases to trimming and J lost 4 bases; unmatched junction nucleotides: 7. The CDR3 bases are TGTGCCAGCAGCCGGGTCGGACAGGGGCGCACCGGGGAGCTGTTTTTT. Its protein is CASSRVGQGRTGELFF.

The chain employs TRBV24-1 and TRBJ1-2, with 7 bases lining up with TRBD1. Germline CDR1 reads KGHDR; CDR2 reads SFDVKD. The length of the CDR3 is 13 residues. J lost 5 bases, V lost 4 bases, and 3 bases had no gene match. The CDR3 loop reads CATSDSGGYGYTF. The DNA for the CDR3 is TGTGCCACCAGTGACTCAGGGGGGTATGGCTACACCTTC.

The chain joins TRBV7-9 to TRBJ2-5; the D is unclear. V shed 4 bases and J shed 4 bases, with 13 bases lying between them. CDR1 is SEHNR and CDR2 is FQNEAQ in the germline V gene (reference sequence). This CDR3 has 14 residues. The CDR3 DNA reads TGTGCCAGCAGCTCCGCTCGTTTCGGAGAGACCCAGTACTTC. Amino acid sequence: CASSSARFGETQYF.

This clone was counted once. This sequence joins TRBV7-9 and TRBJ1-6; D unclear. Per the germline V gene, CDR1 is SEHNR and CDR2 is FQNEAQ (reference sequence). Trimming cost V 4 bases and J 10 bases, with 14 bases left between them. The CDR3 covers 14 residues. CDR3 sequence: CASSYAVPKSPLHF. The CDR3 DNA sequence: TGTGCCAGCAGCTACGCGGTCCCAAAGTCACCCCTCCACTTT.

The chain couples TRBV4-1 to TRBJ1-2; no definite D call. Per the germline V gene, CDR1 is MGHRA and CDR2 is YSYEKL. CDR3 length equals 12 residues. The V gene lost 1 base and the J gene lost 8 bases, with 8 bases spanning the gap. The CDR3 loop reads CASSQGVGGYTF. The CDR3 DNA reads TGCGCCAGCAGCCAAGGAGTGGGCGGCTACACCTTC.

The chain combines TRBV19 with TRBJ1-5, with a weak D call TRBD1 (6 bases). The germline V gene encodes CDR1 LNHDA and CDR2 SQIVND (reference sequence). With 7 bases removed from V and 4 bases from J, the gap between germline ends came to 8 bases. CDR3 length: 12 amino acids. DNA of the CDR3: TGTGCCAGTACCAGGGGAAATCAGCCCCAGCATTTT. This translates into CASTRGNQPQHF.

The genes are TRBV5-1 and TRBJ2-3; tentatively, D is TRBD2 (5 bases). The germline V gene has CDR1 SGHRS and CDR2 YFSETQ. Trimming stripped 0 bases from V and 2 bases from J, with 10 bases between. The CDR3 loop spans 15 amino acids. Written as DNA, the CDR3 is TGCGCCAGCAGCTTGGACGGGGATTTCACAGATACGCAGTATTTT. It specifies CASSLDGDFTDTQYF. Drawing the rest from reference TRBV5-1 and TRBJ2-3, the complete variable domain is KAGVTQTPRYLIKTRGQQVTLSCSPISGHRSVSWYQQTPGQGLQFLFEYFSETQRNKGNFPGRFSGRQFSNSRSEMNVSTLELGDSALYLCASSLDGDFTDTQYFGPGTRLTVL.

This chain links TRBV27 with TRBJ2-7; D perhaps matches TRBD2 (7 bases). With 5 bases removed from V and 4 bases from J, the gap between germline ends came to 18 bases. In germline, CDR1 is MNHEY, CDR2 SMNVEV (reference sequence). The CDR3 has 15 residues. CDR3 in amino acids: CASSAPQRGQYEQYF. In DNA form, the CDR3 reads TGTGCCAGCAGTGCCCCCCAGCGGGGACAATACGAGCAGTACTTC.

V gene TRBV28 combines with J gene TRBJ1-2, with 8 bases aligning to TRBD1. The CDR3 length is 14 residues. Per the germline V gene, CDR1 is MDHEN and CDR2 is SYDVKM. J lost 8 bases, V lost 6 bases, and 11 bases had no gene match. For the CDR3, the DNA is TGTGCCAGCAGGACGCTTACAGGGGGTAACGGCTACACCTTC. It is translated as CASRTLTGGNGYTF.

CDR3 DNA sequence: TGCGCCAGCAGCTCTCATTCCGGTAACTATGGCTACACCTTC. Translation: CASSSHSGNYGYTF. V gene TRBV5-1 combines with J gene TRBJ1-2; unclear D gene. This CDR3 has 14 residues. V was cut by 3 bases and J by 1 base, with 10 bases left in between. Germline V gene data show CDR1 as SGHRS and CDR2 as YFSETQ.

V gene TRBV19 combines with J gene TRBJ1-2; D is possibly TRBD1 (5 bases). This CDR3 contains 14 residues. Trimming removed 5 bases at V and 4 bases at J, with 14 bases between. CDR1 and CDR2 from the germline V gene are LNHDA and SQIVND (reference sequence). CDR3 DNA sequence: TGTGCCAGTAGTGTAAGGGGCTTTGGCTATGGCTACACCTTC. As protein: CASSVRGFGYGYTF.

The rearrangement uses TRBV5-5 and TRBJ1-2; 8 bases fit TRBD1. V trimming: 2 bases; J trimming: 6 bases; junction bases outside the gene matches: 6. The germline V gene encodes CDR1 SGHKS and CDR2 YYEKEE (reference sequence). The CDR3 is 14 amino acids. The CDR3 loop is CASSFMGQAHGYTF. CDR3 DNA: TGTGCCAGCAGCTTTATGGGACAGGCCCATGGCTACACCTTC.

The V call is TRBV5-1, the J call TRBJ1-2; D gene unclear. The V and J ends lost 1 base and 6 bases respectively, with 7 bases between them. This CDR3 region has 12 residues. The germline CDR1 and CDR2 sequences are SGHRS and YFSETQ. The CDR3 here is CASSLPSDGYTF. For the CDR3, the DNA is TGCGCCAGCAGCTTGCCGTCGGATGGCTACACCTTC.

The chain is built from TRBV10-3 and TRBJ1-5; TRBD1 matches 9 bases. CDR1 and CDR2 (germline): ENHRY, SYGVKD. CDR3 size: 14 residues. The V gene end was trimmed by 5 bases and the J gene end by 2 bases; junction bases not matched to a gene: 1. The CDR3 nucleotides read TGTGCCATCAGTACAGGGGGCGGCAATCAGCCCCAGCATTTT. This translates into CAISTGGGNQPQHF.

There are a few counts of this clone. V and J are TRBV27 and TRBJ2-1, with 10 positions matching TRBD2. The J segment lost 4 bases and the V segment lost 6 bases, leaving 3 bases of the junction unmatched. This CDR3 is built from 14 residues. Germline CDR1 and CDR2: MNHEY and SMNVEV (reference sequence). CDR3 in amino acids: CASRLAGTYNEQFF. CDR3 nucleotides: TGTGCCAGCAGACTAGCGGGGACATACAATGAGCAGTTCTTC.

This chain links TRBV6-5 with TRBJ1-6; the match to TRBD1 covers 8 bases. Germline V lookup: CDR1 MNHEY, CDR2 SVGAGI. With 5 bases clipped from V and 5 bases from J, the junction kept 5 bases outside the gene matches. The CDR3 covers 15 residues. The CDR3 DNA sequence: TGTGCCAGCAGTCGGTGGGACAGGCATAATTCACCCCTCCACTTT. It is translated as CASSRWDRHNSPLHF.